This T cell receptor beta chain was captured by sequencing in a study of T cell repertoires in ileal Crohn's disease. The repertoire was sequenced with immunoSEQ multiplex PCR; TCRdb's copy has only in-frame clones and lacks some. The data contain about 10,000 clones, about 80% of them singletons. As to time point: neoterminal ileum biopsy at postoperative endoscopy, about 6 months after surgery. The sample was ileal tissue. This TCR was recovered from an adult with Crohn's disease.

The CDR3 protein is CASSQRTGVNTEAFF. The CDR3 DNA follows: TGTGCCAGCTCACAACGGACAGGAGTGAACACTGAAGCTTTCTTT. This rearrangement joins TRBV18 to TRBJ1-1, with TRBD1 matching over 7 bases. The CDR3 has 15 residues. Germline V gene sequence: CDR1 KGHSH, CDR2 LQKENI. With 4 bases clipped from V and 0 bases from J, the junction kept 5 bases outside the gene matches.